This T cell receptor beta chain was captured by sequencing in a study of T-cell memory formation after mild COVID-19. Study as a whole: Among the donors, TCR clusters were largely specific to each donor. Notes on the study in general: Pre-infection memory held some responding clones, suggesting pre-existing cross-reactive T cells responded.

Germline values: CDR1 SGHNT, CDR2 YYREEE (reference sequence). The CDR3 loop spans 14 amino acids. V was shortened by 4 bases and J by 2 bases, with 12 bases between the two germline ends. A word on this clonotype: Its antigen is undetermined.

TCR alpha and TCR beta cDNA libraries carrying sample barcodes and UMIs were produced by 5'RACE using constant-segment primers. TCRdb re-called the 5' RACE reads with MiXCR, one entry per CDR3 protein. The data hold almost 550,000 distinct CDR3 sequences, with around 21% observed a single time. The sequence was obtained from an adult woman who had mild COVID-19 (a few samples of this study predate the infection). Cell type and time point are not known. The gene calls are TRBV5-4 and TRBJ1-2; the D gene is possibly TRBD1 (6 bases). The sample consisted of PBMCs or a T cell subset sorted from them (not recorded which). CDR3 residues: CASSLRTENYGYTF. CDR3 coding DNA: TGTGCCAGCAGCCTACGGACAGAGAACTATGGCTACACCTTC.